The 10 T cell receptor beta chains in this list originate from one sample, sequenced in a study of cytomegalovirus exposure and HLA in healthy donors. Produced via immunoSEQ multiplex PCR; TCRdb's table is partial and in-frame only. Among about 240,000 clones, approximately 86% were seen once, and the ten largest hold 1% to 1.5%. The sample comprised PBMCs. The receptor source for this set is a woman aged 30 to 39 in good health and CMV-seropositive.

This chain joins TRBV7-9 and TRBJ2-7; TRBD2 aligns across 10 bases. Germline CDR1 SEHNR, CDR2 FQNEAQ (reference sequence). V gave up 7 bases and J gave up 6 bases; unmatched junction bases: 15. CDR3 length equals 16 residues. The CDR3 spells CASTTPSGSGEGEQYF. For the CDR3, the DNA is TGTGCCAGCACTACGCCTAGCGGGAGCGGCGAGGGCGAGCAGTACTTC. Combining the CDR3 with reference TRBV7-9 and TRBJ2-7 gives the whole variable domain DTGVSQNPRHKITKRGQNVTFRCDPISEHNRLYWYRQTLGQGPEFLTYFQNEAQLEKSRLLSDRFSAERPKGSFSTLEIQRTEQGDSAMYLCASTTPSGSGEGEQYFGPGTRLTVT.

The gene calls are TRBV29-1 and TRBJ2-1; D might be TRBD2 (6 bases). V lost 5 bases and J lost 7, with 12 bases in between. Germline CDR1 and CDR2: SQVTM and ANQGSEA. The CDR3 covers 12 residues. Here the CDR3 DNA reads TGCAGCGTTCGAATAGGAGGGAATGAGCAGTTCTTC. This encodes CSVRIGGNEQFF.

This chain links TRBV15 with TRBJ2-7, with 8 nucleotides matching TRBD2. Trimming at V came to 0 bases and at J to 5 bases, leaving 9 bases not matched to a gene. The CDR3 runs to 16 residues. Germline CDR1 reads LNHNV; CDR2 reads YYDKDF (reference sequence). The CDR3 DNA follows: TGTGCCACCAGCAGAGATAACCGCGGGGGGCTAAACGAGCAGTACTTC. This encodes CATSRDNRGGLNEQYF.

The chain combines TRBV19 with TRBJ2-7; the match to TRBD2 covers 14 bases. J lost 3 bases, V lost 0 bases, and 1 base had no gene match. Germline loops: CDR1 LNHDA, CDR2 SQIVND (reference sequence). The CDR3 totals 16 residues. The CDR3 nucleotides are TGTGCCAGTAGTATAGAGGGACTAGCGGGAGTCTACGAGCAGTACTTC. Translated: CASSIEGLAGVYEQYF.

The chain is built from TRBV30 and TRBJ1-2, with 7 bases lining up with TRBD1. Germline CDR1 is GTSNPN and CDR2 is SVGIG (reference sequence). J gave up 4 bases and V 0 bases, and 8 bases lay outside the gene matches. This CDR3 is built from 15 residues. The CDR3 bases are TGTGCCTGGAGTGTTAGTGACAGGGATCTCTATGGCTACACCTTC. As protein: CAWSVSDRDLYGYTF.

The chain carries TRBV25-1 and TRBJ2-5; D ambiguous. From germline, CDR1 is MGHDK and CDR2 SYGVNS. The V end lost 6 bases, the J end lost 1 base, and 9 bases lay between the germline ends. This CDR3 is 13 amino acids long. CDR3 in amino acids: CASRRQSQETQYF. The CDR3, as DNA: TGTGCCAGCAGGCGCCAAAGCCAAGAGACCCAGTACTTC.

This chain joins TRBV27 and TRBJ2-2; 8 nucleotides align to TRBD2. V trimming: 8 bases; J trimming: 4 bases; junction bases outside the gene matches: 6. Germline V lookup: CDR1 MNHEY, CDR2 SMNVEV (reference sequence). The CDR3 contains 14 residues. CDR3 bases: TGTGCCAGCTGCGGGGGGCTGGTCACCGGGGAGCTGTTTTTT. It specifies CASCGGLVTGELFF.

As concerns this clone: The sample carries other DNA sequences with the same CDR3. This chain connects TRBV29-1 to TRBJ2-7; possible D gene TRBD2, 5 bases. Deletions cut 6 bases from V and 4 bases from J, with 13 bases between. Germline loops: CDR1 SQVTM, CDR2 ANQGSEA. There are 12 residues in the CDR3. CDR3 DNA sequence: TGCAGCGTGGTGTCGGGGAATTACGAGCAGTACTTC. Its protein is CSVVSGNYEQYF.

The sample holds a few counts of this clone. The chain couples TRBV7-6 to TRBJ2-7; TRBD1 aligns across 9 bases. CDR3 length equals 14 residues. V lost 5 bases to trimming and J lost 5 bases; unmatched junction nucleotides: 7. The germline V gene encodes CDR1 SGHVS and CDR2 FNYEAQ. The CDR3 region is CASSKGQGFDEQYF. The CDR3 region has the DNA TGTGCCAGCAGCAAGGGACAGGGTTTCGACGAGCAGTACTTC.

This chain joins TRBV27 and TRBJ2-1; D unresolved. This CDR3 region has 12 residues. The germline V gene encodes CDR1 MNHEY and CDR2 SMNVEV (reference sequence). The V end was cut by 6 bases, the J end by 7 bases, with 10 bases between. CDR3 in amino acids: CASRVSENEQFF. The CDR3 coding sequence is TGTGCCAGCAGGGTGAGCGAGAATGAGCAGTTCTTC.